These T cell receptor beta chains were read from a single sample in a study of sequential checkpoint blockade in melanoma. Produced via immunoSEQ multiplex PCR; TCRdb's table is partial and in-frame only. The table includes roughly 8,400 clones, around 75% detected once. Sequenced material: CD8+ T cells sorted from blood (inferred from file names), taken from a patient given nivolumab and ipilimumab in sequence. The receptors originated from a human donor with melanoma. Each CDR3 is given with its conserved first and last residue. Fields, in order: CDR3 DNA, CDR3 protein, CDR3 length, V gene, D gene, clone size, J gene. The D gene is left open where the match is weak. Clone sizes are given selectively: once, few, many, or a class where the clone is expanded.

DNA: TGTGCCAGCAGCCCTAGCGGGGGGGATGTGGATACGCAGTATTTT; CDR3: CASSPSGGDVDTQYF; length: 15; V: TRBV4-2; D: TRBD2; size: NA; J: TRBJ2-3
DNA: TGCAGCGTTGATCAAGGGGGAGCAGATACGCAGTATTTT; CDR3: CSVDQGGADTQYF; length: 13; V: TRBV29-1; D: NA; size: NA; J: TRBJ2-3
DNA: TGCGCCAGCAGCCAAGATTACCTAGCGGGAGGGAACACCGGGGAGCTGTTTTTT; CDR3: CASSQDYLAGGNTGELFF; length: 18; V: TRBV4-3; D: TRBD2; size: NA; J: TRBJ2-2
DNA: TGCAGCGTTGAAGATTGGAAGGTACAGGGGACAGATACGCAGTATTTT; CDR3: CSVEDWKVQGTDTQYF; length: 16; V: TRBV29-1; D: TRBD1; size: NA; J: TRBJ2-3
DNA: TGTGCCAGCAGCCGCGGGGCTAGCGGAGGGGATGAGCAGTTCTTC; CDR3: CASSRGASGGDEQFF; length: 15; V: TRBV7-8; D: TRBD2; size: NA; J: TRBJ2-1
DNA: TGTGCCAGTAGTGAGTCAGGGGTTGGCTACACCTTC; CDR3: CASSESGVGYTF; length: 12; V: TRBV19; D: NA; size: NA; J: TRBJ1-2
DNA: TGCGCCAGCAGCCAGGACGGGGAAGAGACCCAGTACTTC; CDR3: CASSQDGEETQYF; length: 13; V: TRBV4-1; D: NA; size: NA; J: TRBJ2-5
DNA: TGTGCCAGCAGGGTCGGGACACACTCCTACAATGAGCAGTTCTTC; CDR3: CASRVGTHSYNEQFF; length: 15; V: TRBV27; D: NA; size: NA; J: TRBJ2-1
DNA: TGCGCCAGCAGCCTGGGACTAGCGGGAGGTACCGAGCAGTACTTC; CDR3: CASSLGLAGGTEQYF; length: 15; V: TRBV4-3; D: TRBD2; size: NA; J: TRBJ2-7
DNA: TGTGCCAGTAGTATAGTGGGGGGGGACACTGAAGCTTTCTTT; CDR3: CASSIVGGDTEAFF; length: 14; V: TRBV19; D: NA; size: NA; J: TRBJ1-1
DNA: TGTGCCAGCAGTTCCCTTCGGACTGACACTGAAGCTTTCTTT; CDR3: CASSSLRTDTEAFF; length: 14; V: TRBV6-6; D: NA; size: NA; J: TRBJ1-1
DNA: TGTGCCAGCAGCCAAGGCTGGGTACAGGCTAACACCGGGGAGCTGTTTTTT; CDR3: CASSQGWVQANTGELFF; length: 17; V: TRBV14; D: NA; size: NA; J: TRBJ2-2
DNA: TGTGCCAGCAGCCCGGGGATGAGGGGGAACTACTACGAGCAGTACTTC; CDR3: CASSPGMRGNYYEQYF; length: 16; V: TRBV5-5; D: NA; size: NA; J: TRBJ2-7
DNA: TGTGCCAGAAGCTTGCAGAGCAATCAGCCCCAGCATTTT; CDR3: CARSLQSNQPQHF; length: 13; V: TRBV5-3; D: NA; size: NA; J: TRBJ1-5
DNA: TGTGCCAGCAATTACCGGGACAGCCTCTACGAGCAGTACTTC; CDR3: CASNYRDSLYEQYF; length: 14; V: TRBV6-1; D: TRBD1; size: few; J: TRBJ2-7
DNA: TGTGCCACGGAGGCGCGGGAATCCTACGAGCAGTACTTC; CDR3: CATEARESYEQYF; length: 13; V: TRBV6-5; D: NA; size: NA; J: TRBJ2-7
DNA: TGTGCCAGCAGCGCCGGCGGGGGGGGGCTAGGTTCACCCCTCCACTTT; CDR3: CASSAGGGGLGSPLHF; length: 16; V: TRBV7-6; D: NA; size: few; J: TRBJ1-6
DNA: TGTGCCAGCAGCAAGGAACGGACTAGCGGGGGGCTTGAGCAGTACTTC; CDR3: CASSKERTSGGLEQYF; length: 16; V: TRBV5-5; D: TRBD2; size: NA; J: TRBJ2-7
DNA: TGTGCCAGCAGTGAAGGGAGAGACAGGGTCTTGGGAGAGACCCAGTACTTC; CDR3: CASSEGRDRVLGETQYF; length: 17; V: TRBV6-1; D: TRBD1; size: NA; J: TRBJ2-5
DNA: TGTGCCAGCAGCTTACTCAATTACAGGCACCAGACCCAGTACTTC; CDR3: CASSLLNYRHQTQYF; length: 15; V: TRBV7-9; D: NA; size: NA; J: TRBJ2-5
DNA: TGTGCCAGCAGCAAACTAGCGGGTGGCACAGATACGCAGTATTTT; CDR3: CASSKLAGGTDTQYF; length: 15; V: TRBV21-1; D: NA; size: NA; J: TRBJ2-3
DNA: TGTGCCAGCAGCTCCGGTTTCGGAGCGGGGAGCGCCCAGTACTTC; CDR3: CASSSGFGAGSAQYF; length: 15; V: TRBV7-9; D: TRBD2; size: NA; J: TRBJ2-5
DNA: TGTGCCAGCACGAGGGGGGGTGTAAACGAGCAGTACTTC; CDR3: CASTRGGVNEQYF; length: 13; V: TRBV6-4; D: NA; size: NA; J: TRBJ2-7
DNA: TGTGCCAGCAGTTTCCTACTAGCGGGAGGGACCGGGGAGCTGTTTTTT; CDR3: CASSFLLAGGTGELFF; length: 16; V: TRBV27; D: TRBD2; size: NA; J: TRBJ2-2
DNA: TGCAGCGTTGAATGGGCAGAAGGATCCTACGAGCAGTACTTC; CDR3: CSVEWAEGSYEQYF; length: 14; V: TRBV29-1; D: NA; size: NA; J: TRBJ2-7
DNA: TGCGCCAGCAGCCCCGTTCTCGGGGGGAACACTGAAGCTTTCTTT; CDR3: CASSPVLGGNTEAFF; length: 15; V: TRBV4-1; D: NA; size: NA; J: TRBJ1-1
DNA: TGTGCCAGCATAGGGACAGGGCCTACGCGAATGAACACTGAAGCTTTCTTT; CDR3: CASIGTGPTRMNTEAFF; length: 17; V: TRBV27; D: TRBD1; size: NA; J: TRBJ1-1
DNA: TGTGCCAGCAGTTTCGGCGGTAGGGGGTACAATGAGCAGTTCTTC; CDR3: CASSFGGRGYNEQFF; length: 15; V: TRBV27; D: NA; size: NA; J: TRBJ2-1
DNA: TGTGCCAGCAGCGAACTAGCGGGGAACACCGGGGAGCTGTTTTTT; CDR3: CASSELAGNTGELFF; length: 15; V: TRBV6-4; D: TRBD2; size: NA; J: TRBJ2-2
DNA: TGTGCCAGTAGTACCAACCGGGTCCCATTTATTGAAGCTTTCTTT; CDR3: CASSTNRVPFIEAFF; length: 15; V: TRBV19; D: NA; size: NA; J: TRBJ1-1
DNA: NA; CDR3: CASSLLRAGELFF; length: 13; V: TRBV27; D: NA; size: NA; J: TRBJ2-2
DNA: TGTGCCAGTTGCAGGGACTATAGCAATCAGCCCCAGCATTTT; CDR3: CASCRDYSNQPQHF; length: 14; V: TRBV19; D: NA; size: NA; J: TRBJ1-5
DNA: TGTGCCAGCAGTGAAGACAGGTCGGCGCGAGAGCAGTACTTC; CDR3: CASSEDRSAREQYF; length: 14; V: TRBV2; D: NA; size: few; J: TRBJ2-7
DNA: TGTGCCAGCAGTTTGACAGGGGGGGTCACTGAAGCTTTCTTT; CDR3: CASSLTGGVTEAFF; length: 14; V: TRBV27; D: TRBD1; size: NA; J: TRBJ1-1
DNA: TGTGCCAGCAGTTCAACAGCGGGAGTAGTTTACGAGCAGTACTTC; CDR3: CASSSTAGVVYEQYF; length: 15; V: TRBV28; D: TRBD2; size: NA; J: TRBJ2-7
DNA: TGTGCCAGCAGTCTCAGGGTCGCCGGGGAGCTGTTTTTT; CDR3: CASSLRVAGELFF; length: 13; V: TRBV27; D: NA; size: NA; J: TRBJ2-2
DNA: TGTGCCAGTACTCACAGGGCAACTAATGAAAAACTGTTTTTT; CDR3: CASTHRATNEKLFF; length: 14; V: TRBV19; D: NA; size: NA; J: TRBJ1-4
DNA: TGTGCCAGCAGCCTTGCCACCGGGACAGCGAACACTGAAGCTTTCTTT; CDR3: CASSLATGTANTEAFF; length: 16; V: TRBV2; D: TRBD1; size: once; J: TRBJ1-1
DNA: TGTGCTAGTGGTTCCCCAAGATTGAGGCAGGGGTCGTCTGGGGCCAACGTCCTGACTTTC; CDR3: CASGSPRLRQGSSGANVLTF; length: 20; V: TRBV12-5; D: NA; size: NA; J: TRBJ2-6
DNA: TGTGCCAGCAGTCTGAGCGGGGGCTCCTACAATGAGCAGTTCTTC; CDR3: CASSLSGGSYNEQFF; length: 15; V: TRBV7-6; D: TRBD2; size: few; J: TRBJ2-1
DNA: TGTGCCAGCAGTTACCGGGACAGCTACAATGAGCAGTTCTTC; CDR3: CASSYRDSYNEQFF; length: 14; V: TRBV6-6; D: TRBD1; size: NA; J: TRBJ2-1
DNA: TGTGCCAGCAGCCACGGACAGGGCGAAGTTGAAAAACTGTTTTTT; CDR3: CASSHGQGEVEKLFF; length: 15; V: TRBV7-2; D: TRBD1; size: NA; J: TRBJ1-4
DNA: TGTGCCACCTCAGGGGGTCGGGCCATGAACACTGAAGCTTTCTTT; CDR3: CATSGGRAMNTEAFF; length: 15; V: TRBV28; D: TRBD1; size: NA; J: TRBJ1-1
DNA: TGTGCCAGTAGTGCGGGGGGGGACTACAATGAGCAGTTCTTC; CDR3: CASSAGGDYNEQFF; length: 14; V: TRBV19; D: TRBD2; size: medium-sized; J: TRBJ2-1
DNA: TGCGCCAGCAGCCCCGGCGGCTACAATGAGCAGTTCTTC; CDR3: CASSPGGYNEQFF; length: 13; V: TRBV5-1; D: NA; size: NA; J: TRBJ2-1
DNA: TGTGCCAGCAGCCCGACTAGCGGGGGGGCAAATGAGCAGTTCTTC; CDR3: CASSPTSGGANEQFF; length: 15; V: TRBV5-6; D: TRBD2; size: NA; J: TRBJ2-1
DNA: TGTGCCAGCAGGGAGCACAGGGCTGTGGGACCAACTGAAGCTTTCTTT; CDR3: CASREHRAVGPTEAFF; length: 16; V: TRBV28; D: NA; size: NA; J: TRBJ1-1
DNA: TGTGCCAGCAGCTTAGACACTAGCGAAAACACCGGGGAGCTGTTTTTT; CDR3: CASSLDTSENTGELFF; length: 16; V: TRBV7-2; D: TRBD2; size: few; J: TRBJ2-2